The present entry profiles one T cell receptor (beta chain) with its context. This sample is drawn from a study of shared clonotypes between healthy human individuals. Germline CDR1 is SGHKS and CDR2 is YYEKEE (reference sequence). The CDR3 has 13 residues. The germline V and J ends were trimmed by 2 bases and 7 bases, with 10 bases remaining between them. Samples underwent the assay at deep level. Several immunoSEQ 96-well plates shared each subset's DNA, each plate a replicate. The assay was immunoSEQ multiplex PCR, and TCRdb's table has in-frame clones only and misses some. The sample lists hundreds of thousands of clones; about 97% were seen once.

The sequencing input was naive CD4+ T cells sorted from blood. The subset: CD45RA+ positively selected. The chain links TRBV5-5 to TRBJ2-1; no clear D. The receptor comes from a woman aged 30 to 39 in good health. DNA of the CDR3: TGTGCCAGCAGCTTACCCCTTTATAATGAGCAGTTCTTC. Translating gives CASSLPLYNEQFF.